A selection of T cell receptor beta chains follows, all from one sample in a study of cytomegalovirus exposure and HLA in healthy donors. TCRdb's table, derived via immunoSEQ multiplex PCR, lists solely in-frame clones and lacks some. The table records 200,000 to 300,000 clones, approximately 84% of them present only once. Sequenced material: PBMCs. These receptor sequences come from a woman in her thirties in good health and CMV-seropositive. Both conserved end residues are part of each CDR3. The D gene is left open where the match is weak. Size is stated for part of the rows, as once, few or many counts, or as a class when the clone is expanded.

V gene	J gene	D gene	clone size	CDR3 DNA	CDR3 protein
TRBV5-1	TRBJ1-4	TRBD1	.	TGCGCCAGCAGTAAGGGGGCGACCACTAATGAAAAACTGTTTTTT	CASSKGATTNEKLFF
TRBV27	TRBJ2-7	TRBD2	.	TGTGCCAGCAGTCCACAGCAAGCCAGGGTTGGGCTTGGGCGGGAGGGCTACGAGCAGTACTTC	CASSPQQARVGLGREGYEQYF
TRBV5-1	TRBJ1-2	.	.	TGCGCCAGCAGGGCCGGGATTAACATTAACTATGGCTACACCTTC	CASRAGININYGYTF
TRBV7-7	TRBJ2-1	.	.	TGTGCCAGCAGCTTAACCGGGAGTCATGAGCAGTTCTTC	CASSLTGSHEQFF
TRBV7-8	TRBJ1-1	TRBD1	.	TGTGCCAGCAGCTTAGTGGGGACAGGGGGAGCGAACACTGAAGCTTTCTTT	CASSLVGTGGANTEAFF
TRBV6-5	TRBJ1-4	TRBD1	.	TGTGCCAGCAGCAGGGGGCGGATTGAAAAACTGTTTTTT	CASSRGRIEKLFF
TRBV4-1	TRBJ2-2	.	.	TGCGCCAGCAGCCATCAAACGAGACAAGAAACAGGGAACACCGGGGAGCTGTTTTTT	CASSHQTRQETGNTGELFF
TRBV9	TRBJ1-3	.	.	TGTGCCAGCAGCAGAACAGGTTCCGGAAACACCATATATTTT	CASSRTGSGNTIYF
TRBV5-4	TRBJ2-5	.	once	TGTGCCAGCGCTCTAGGAGAGACCCAGTACTTC	CASALGETQYF
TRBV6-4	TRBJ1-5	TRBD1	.	TGTGCCAGCAGTGCCGATCATGCGACAGGGGACAATCAGCCCCAGCATTTT	CASSADHATGDNQPQHF
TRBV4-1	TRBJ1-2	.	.	TGCGCCAGCAGCCAAGGACAGTTTGGCTATGGCTACACCTTC	CASSQGQFGYGYTF
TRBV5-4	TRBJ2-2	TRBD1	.	TGTGCCAGCAGCCCCGGGACAGGGGGCGTTTATCGAAGTAACACCGGGGAGCTGTTTTTT	CASSPGTGGVYRSNTGELFF
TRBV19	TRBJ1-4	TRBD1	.	TGTGCCAGTGGGGCCGGGACAGAATATGAAAAACTGTTTTTT	CASGAGTEYEKLFF
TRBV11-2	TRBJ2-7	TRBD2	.	TGTGCCAGCAGCTTTCCCCTAGCGGGAGGGAACTACGAGCAGTACTTC	CASSFPLAGGNYEQYF
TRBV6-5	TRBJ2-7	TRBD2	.	TGTGCCAGCAGTTACCGAGCGGGAGGCACCTACGAGCAGTACTTC	CASSYRAGGTYEQYF
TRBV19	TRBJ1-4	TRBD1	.	TGTGCCAGTAAGCTTCGACAGGGGAGGGAAAAACTGTTTTTT	CASKLRQGREKLFF
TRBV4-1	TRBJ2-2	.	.	TGCGCCAGCAGCCAACTAGGAGGGGAAACCGGGGAGCTGTTTTTT	CASSQLGGETGELFF
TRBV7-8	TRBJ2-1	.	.	TGTGCCAGCAGCTTATTGGCTTTTGGAGCTTCGTATGAGCAGTTCTTC	CASSLLAFGASYEQFF
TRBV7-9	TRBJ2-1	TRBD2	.	TGTGCCAGCAGGCCGGGACTAGCGGGAAACAATGAGCAGTTCTTC	CASRPGLAGNNEQFF
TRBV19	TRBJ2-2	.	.	TGTGCCAGTAAGCCGGGGGGCCTCCCCGGGGAGCTGTTTTTT	CASKPGGLPGELFF
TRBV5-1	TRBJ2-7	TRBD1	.	TGCGCCAGCAGCCTGCTAACAGGGGGCGTTAGCGCCTACGAGCAGTACTTC	CASSLLTGGVSAYEQYF
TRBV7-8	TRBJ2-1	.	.	TGTGCCAGCAAACTAAGGACAGCAGACAATGAGCAGTTCTTC	CASKLRTADNEQFF
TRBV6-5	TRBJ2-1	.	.	TGTGCCAGCGGATACAGGTATGAGCAGTTCTTC	CASGYRYEQFF
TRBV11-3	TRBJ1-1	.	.	TGTGCCAGCGGAGAGGTGTTGCACACTGAAGCTTTCTTT	CASGEVLHTEAFF
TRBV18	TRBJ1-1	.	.	TGTGCCAGCTCACCAGGTGGGCGCGACACTGAAGCTTTCTTT	CASSPGGRDTEAFF
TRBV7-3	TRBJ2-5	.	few	TGTGCCAGCAGCTTAACGGCTCAAGAGACCCAGTACTTC	CASSLTAQETQYF
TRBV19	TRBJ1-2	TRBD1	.	TGTGCCAGTAGTCCCGAAGTAGGGGGCAAGTATGGCTACACCTTC	CASSPEVGGKYGYTF
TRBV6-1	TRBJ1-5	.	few	TGTGCCAGCAGTGAAGGTCTGGGGGGAGGGGGCAATCAGCCCCAGCATTTT	CASSEGLGGGGNQPQHF
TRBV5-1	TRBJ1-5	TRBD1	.	TGCGCCAGCGAGTCCGACAGGGCCTCAGGCCAGCCCCAGCATTTT	CASESDRASGQPQHF
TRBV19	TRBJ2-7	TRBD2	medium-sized	TGTGCCAGTAGTATAGGATCTCGAGGCGGGAGGGCGGGGGAGCAGTACTTC	CASSIGSRGGRAGEQYF
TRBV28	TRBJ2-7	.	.	TGTGCCAGCAGTTCCCCAGGGGTAATCTACGAGCAGTACTTC	CASSSPGVIYEQYF
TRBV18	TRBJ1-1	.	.	TGTGCCAGCTCACCAACGGGGGGCGCGGGTTACTCAGAAGCTTTCTTT	CASSPTGGAGYSEAFF
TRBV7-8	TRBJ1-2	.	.	TGTGCCAGCAGCGAAACAGGGTTAGGCTACACCTTC	CASSETGLGYTF
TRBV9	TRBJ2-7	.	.	TGTGCCAGCAGCCATGGGGCCAACTCCTACGAGCAGTACTTC	CASSHGANSYEQYF
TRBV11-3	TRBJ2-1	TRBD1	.	TGTGCCAGCAGCTTAGTGGGGACAGGGGAGGCTGAGCAGTTCTTC	CASSLVGTGEAEQFF
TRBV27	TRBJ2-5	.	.	TGTGCCAGCCGTCCCTTGGCGGAGGAGGGGACCCAGTACTTC	CASRPLAEEGTQYF
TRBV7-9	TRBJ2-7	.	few	TGTGCCAGCAGCTTATGGGGCCAGGACGAGCAGTACTTC	CASSLWGQDEQYF
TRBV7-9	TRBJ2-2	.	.	TGTGCCAGCAGCTTTAATCGGGACACCGGGGAGCTGTTTTTT	CASSFNRDTGELFF
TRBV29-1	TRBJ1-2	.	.	TGCAGCGTTGCAAGGGGGTCTTCCGGCTACACCTTC	CSVARGSSGYTF
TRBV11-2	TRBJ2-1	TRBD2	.	TGTGCCAGCGCTAATGGACTAGCGGGACTTCGGGTTGGCAATGAGCAGTTCTTC	CASANGLAGLRVGNEQFF
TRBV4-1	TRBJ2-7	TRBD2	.	TGCGCCAGCAGCCGGGGGGGGAACTCCGACGAGCAGTACTTC	CASSRGGNSDEQYF
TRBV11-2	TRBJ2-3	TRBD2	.	TGTGCCAGCAGCTTTTGGACTAGCGGTAGCACAGATACGCAGTATTTT	CASSFWTSGSTDTQYF
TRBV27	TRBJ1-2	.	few	TGTGCCAGCTCGGACAGCATTTATGGCTACACCTTC	CASSDSIYGYTF
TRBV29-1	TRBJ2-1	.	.	TGCAGCGTTCCTTTCTTGAGCTCCTACAATGAGCAGTTCTTC	CSVPFLSSYNEQFF
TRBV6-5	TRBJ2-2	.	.	TGTGCCACAACAGGGTCGGGGTTCGCCGGGGAGCTGTTTTTT	CATTGSGFAGELFF
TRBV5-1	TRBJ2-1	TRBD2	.	TGCGCCAGCAGCCGGAGGCCCAGCGGGAGCGGCAATGAGCAGTTCTTC	CASSRRPSGSGNEQFF
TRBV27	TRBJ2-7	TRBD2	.	TGTGCCAGCAGTCGAGCGGGACTCTCCTACGAGCAGTACTTC	CASSRAGLSYEQYF
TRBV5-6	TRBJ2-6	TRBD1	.	TGTGCCAGCAGCTGGGACAGGGGGATCCCTGGGGCCAACGTCCTGACTTTC	CASSWDRGIPGANVLTF
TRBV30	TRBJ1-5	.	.	TGTGCCTGGAGTGGTAACTTCAATCAGCCCCAGCATTTT	CAWSGNFNQPQHF
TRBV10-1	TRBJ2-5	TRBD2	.	TGCGCCAGCAGTGGGAGCGGGAGGGAGACCCAGTACTTC	CASSGSGRETQYF
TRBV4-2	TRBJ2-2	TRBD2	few	TGTGCCAGCAGCCAGTCCCTAGCGGGAGTGCGCACCGGGGAGCTGTTTTTT	CASSQSLAGVRTGELFF
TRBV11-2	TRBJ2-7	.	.	TGTGCCAGCAGCCCGGGGACAAGCCCGACCTACGAGCAGTACTTC	CASSPGTSPTYEQYF
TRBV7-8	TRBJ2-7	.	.	TGTGCCAGCAGCGAGCGAGGGCGGGGGCCCTACGAGCAGTACTTC	CASSERGRGPYEQYF
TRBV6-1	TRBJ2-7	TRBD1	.	TGTGCCAGCAGTGAAGTCCAGGGGGCCCACGAGCAGTACTTC	CASSEVQGAHEQYF
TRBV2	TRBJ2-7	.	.	TGTGCCAGCAGTGAAGGGGCCTATGAGTCCTACGAGCAGTACTTC	CASSEGAYESYEQYF
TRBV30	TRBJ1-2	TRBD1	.	TGTGCCTGGAGTGTAGGAGGGGGCGAGCTGGGCTACACCTTC	CAWSVGGGELGYTF
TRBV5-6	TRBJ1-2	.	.	TGTGCCAGCAGCTTGTCGGGGGGCTATGGCTACACCTTC	CASSLSGGYGYTF
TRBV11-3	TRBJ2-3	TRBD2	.	TGTGCCAGCAGCACCCGGACTAGAGGGGTCACAGATACGCAGTATTTT	CASSTRTRGVTDTQYF
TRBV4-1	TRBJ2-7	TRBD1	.	TGCGCCAGCAGCCAAAGGGACAGGGCCTACGAGCAGTACTTC	CASSQRDRAYEQYF